Listed below are T cell receptor beta chains from one sample, sequenced in a study of shared clonotypes between healthy human individuals. TCRdb's copy holds only in-frame clones and misses some; the assay was immunoSEQ multiplex PCR. This sample has 1 million to 1.2 million clones, with 70% to 80% found just once. The sequencing sample was made of memory CD4+ T cells from PBMCs. The receptor source for this set is a man between 18 and 29 years old in good health. Some clones in this sample may be carry-over from other donors' samples. The CDR3 runs from the conserved cysteine through the conserved F or W. The D gene is left open where the match is weak. Expanded clones are given a class, and other clones once, few, many or no size at all.

j_call d_call v_call clone_size cdr3_aa
TRBJ2-1 TRBD2 TRBV5-4 - CASSEGLDNEQFF
TRBJ2-3 - TRBV9 - CASSVWATGADTQYF
TRBJ1-1 - TRBV5-1 few CASSLVIGGLGGTEAFF
TRBJ2-3 - TRBV4-1 - CASSQDSRTDTQYF
TRBJ2-5 TRBD1 TRBV5-4 - CASSSPPGQGAAETQYF
TRBJ2-5 - TRBV5-1 - CASSLQGGAQETQYF
TRBJ1-5 - TRBV28 - CASSLKGVHQPQHF
TRBJ1-1 - TRBV7-2 - CASSITWNTEAFF
TRBJ1-5 - TRBV7-6 few CASSFAGVNQPQHF
TRBJ1-5 TRBD1 TRBV4-2 - CASSQDRRQGYQPQHF
TRBJ2-7 - TRBV28 - CASSLTDEYEQYF
TRBJ2-3 TRBD1 TRBV5-1 - CASSLSDRATDTQYF
TRBJ2-7 TRBD2 TRBV27 - CASTPPGLAGGSSYEQYF
TRBJ2-3 - TRBV2 - CASRGDRVRTDTQYF
TRBJ2-3 - TRBV9 once CASSVAALGPSTDTQYF
TRBJ2-7 TRBD1 TRBV27 - CASRFAGRRDRGYEQYF
TRBJ2-2 - TRBV18 - CASSPLSGNTGELFF
TRBJ2-2 TRBD1 TRBV7-2 - CASSGTGGTGELFF
TRBJ1-2 - TRBV19 - CASSPRTTTPGYTF
TRBJ2-3 TRBD2 TRBV2 - CASSEVGGPGDTQYF
TRBJ2-3 - TRBV7-2 - CASSLAGGYTDTQYF
TRBJ2-5 - TRBV28 once CASSSPFQETQYF
TRBJ2-3 - TRBV28 - CASGGRSTDTQYF
TRBJ1-2 - TRBV6-5 - CASSYSFQGGYTF
TRBJ2-3 - TRBV29-1 - CSVATAQLNPDTQYF
TRBJ2-7 - TRBV5-1 - CASSPRASGYEQYF
TRBJ1-2 TRBD1 TRBV10-3 - CAIRGGTGDYGYTF
TRBJ1-4 - TRBV2 once CASGGTGREKLFF
TRBJ2-1 TRBD2 TRBV7-3 once CASSLLLAAYNEQFF
TRBJ1-4 - TRBV7-9 - CASTPRVQTALEKLFF
TRBJ1-4 - TRBV19 few CASREDLGTGEKLFF
TRBJ1-1 - TRBV7-9 once CASSSPGDGEAFF
TRBJ2-5 TRBD1 TRBV5-1 - CASSQGAETQYF
TRBJ2-2 - TRBV7-3 - CASSSTGFTGELFF
TRBJ1-2 TRBD1 TRBV27 - CASSSWWDSAGNYGYTF
TRBJ1-2 TRBD1 TRBV6-4 - CASNPGQGVYGYTF
TRBJ1-2 TRBD1 TRBV7-9 - CASSSNRGLGYGYTF
TRBJ2-2 - TRBV6-1 - CASSEPKGTYTGELFF
TRBJ1-1 - TRBV7-6 once CASSSFSGTEAFF
TRBJ2-5 TRBD2 TRBV27 - CASSLGTSEPETQYF
TRBJ2-7 TRBD1 TRBV5-4 - CASSRTGQGAYEQYF